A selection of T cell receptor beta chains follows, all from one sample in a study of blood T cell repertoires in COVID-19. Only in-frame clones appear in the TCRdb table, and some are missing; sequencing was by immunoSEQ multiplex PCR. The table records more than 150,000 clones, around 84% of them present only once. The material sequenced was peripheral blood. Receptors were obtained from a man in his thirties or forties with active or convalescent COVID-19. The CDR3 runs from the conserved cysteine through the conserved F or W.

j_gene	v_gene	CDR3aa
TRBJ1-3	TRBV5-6	CASRSSGTGEYPGNTIYF
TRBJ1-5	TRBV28	CASRPSAAPQHF
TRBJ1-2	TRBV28	CASSPGHYGYTF
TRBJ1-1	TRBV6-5	CASSYYGRLNTEAFF
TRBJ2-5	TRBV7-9	CASSTEARDQETQYF
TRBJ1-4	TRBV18	CASSPQTGEKLFF
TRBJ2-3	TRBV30	CAWSVGTLAGNTDTQYF
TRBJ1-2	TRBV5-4	CASSPGTGANYGYTF
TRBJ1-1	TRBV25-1	CASSDDRVLTEAFF
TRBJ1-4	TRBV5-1	CASSLDGDANEKLFF
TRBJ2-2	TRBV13	CASSPLALTGELFF
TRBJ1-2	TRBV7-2	CASSLGQGPYGYTF
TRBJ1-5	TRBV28	CASRDGTGSHQPQHF
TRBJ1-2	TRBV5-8	CASSLIQGYTF
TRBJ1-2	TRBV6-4	CARRTGYGYTF
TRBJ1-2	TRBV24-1	CATSDFGGYTF
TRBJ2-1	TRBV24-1	CATSDLMGQGRKGEQFF
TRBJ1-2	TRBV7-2	CASSYRPGGYGYTF
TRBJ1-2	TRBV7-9	CASTEFNYGYTF
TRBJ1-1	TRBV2	CASKGTGGMSAPF
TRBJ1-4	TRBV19	CASSPSGQRGEKLFF
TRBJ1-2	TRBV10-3	CAISDGEVYGYTF
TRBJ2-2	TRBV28	CASSLFGTGELFF
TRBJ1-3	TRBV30	CAWHGGSGNTIYF
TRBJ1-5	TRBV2	CASSLQGRVRNQPQHF
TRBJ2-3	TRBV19	CASSYGTGVTDTQYF
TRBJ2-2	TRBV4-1	CASTLTGDGTGELFF
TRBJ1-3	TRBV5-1	CASSMDTSGNTIYF
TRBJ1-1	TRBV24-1	CATSARDTEAFF
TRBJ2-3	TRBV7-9	CASSLVSVTSTDTQYF
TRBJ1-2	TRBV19	CASSKTDYGYTF
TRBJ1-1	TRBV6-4	CASRGTTGQGVTEAFF
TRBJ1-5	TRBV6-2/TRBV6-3	CASSYSTGYQPQHF
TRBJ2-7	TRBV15	CATSRGPFTSGSHLTEQYF
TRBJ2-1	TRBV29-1	CSVDAFSGTGINEQFF
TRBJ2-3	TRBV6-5	CASSFNSWGPDTQYF
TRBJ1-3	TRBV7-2	CASSQDRVSGNTIYF
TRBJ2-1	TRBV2	CASSPDRVVGYEQFF
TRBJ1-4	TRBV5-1	CASSLDGAASLDEKLFF
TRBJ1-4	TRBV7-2	CASSRSPGTDEKLFF
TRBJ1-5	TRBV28	CASSRGSGTYQPQHF
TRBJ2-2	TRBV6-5	CASSSGRGRDTGELFF
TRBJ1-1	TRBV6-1	CASSEVTVRFEAFF
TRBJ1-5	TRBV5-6	CASSFRQGFVQPQHF
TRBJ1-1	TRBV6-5	CASKEQHNTEAFF
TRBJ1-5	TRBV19	CASKRGYQPQHF
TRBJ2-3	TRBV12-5	CASGLFRGGSTDTQYF
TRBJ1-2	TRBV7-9	CASSVAGTGKTFNYGYTF
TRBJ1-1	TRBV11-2	CASSLARKNTEAFF
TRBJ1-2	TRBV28	CASSLRGRNYGYTF
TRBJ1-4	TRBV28	CASSSPAPGHEKLFF
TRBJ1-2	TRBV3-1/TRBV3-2	CASKGENYGYTF
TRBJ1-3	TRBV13	CASIQSGWDSSGNTIYF
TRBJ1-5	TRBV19	CASSIIQGNQPQHF
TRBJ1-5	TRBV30	CAWTAGTGVRQPQHF
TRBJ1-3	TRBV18	CASSQPTGHSGNTIYF
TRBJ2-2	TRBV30	CAWTTTANTGELFF